This entry describes one T cell receptor (beta chain). Its target is unknown. The assay was immunoSEQ multiplex PCR, and TCRdb's table has in-frame clones only and misses some. There are about 160,000 clones in the sample; approximately 94% occur only once, and roughly 5% lies in the top ten. The sample belongs to a study of T cell responses to AZD1222 COVID-19 vaccine. The study's findings and limits: The sample set comprised mostly white British donors with more females, and clonal diversity was possibly underestimated. The study identified only 6 or 7 AZD1222 recipients as seropositive at baseline. Unmutated variant regions reportedly attract nearly half of all spike-specific TCRs.

Trimming took 2 bases from V and 0 from J, leaving 14 bases between them. CDR1 MNHEY and CDR2 SMNVEV come from the germline V gene (reference sequence). The CDR3 loop spans 17 amino acids. The clonotype was recovered from an adult who received the AZD1222 COVID-19 vaccine. This sequence joins TRBV27 and TRBJ2-1, with D possibly called TRBD1 or TRBD2 (5 bases each). This specimen consisted of peripheral blood, obtained 28 days after the second AZD1222 dose. The CDR3 DNA sequence: TGTGCCAGCAGTTTACGGGGTAGCGACAGCTCCTACAATGAGCAGTTCTTC. Translation gives CASSLRGSDSSYNEQFF.